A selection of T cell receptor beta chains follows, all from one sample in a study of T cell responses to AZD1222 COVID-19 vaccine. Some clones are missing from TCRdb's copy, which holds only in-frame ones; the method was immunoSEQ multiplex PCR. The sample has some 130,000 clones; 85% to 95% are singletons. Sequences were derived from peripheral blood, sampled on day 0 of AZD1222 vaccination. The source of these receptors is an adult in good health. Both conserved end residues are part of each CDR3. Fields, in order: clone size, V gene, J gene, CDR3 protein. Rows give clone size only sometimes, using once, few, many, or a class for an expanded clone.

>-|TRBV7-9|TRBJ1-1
CASSLGRAGTEAFF
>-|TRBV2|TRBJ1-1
CASTDREGTEAFF
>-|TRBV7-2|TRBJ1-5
CASSLGGHSNQPQHF
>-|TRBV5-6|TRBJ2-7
CASSFVNGRGDEQYF
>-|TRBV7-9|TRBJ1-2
CASSLSLPGPNNYGYTF
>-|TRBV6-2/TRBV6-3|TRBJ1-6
CASSRDWDNSPLHF
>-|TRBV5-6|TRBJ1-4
CASSLGQGGEKLFF
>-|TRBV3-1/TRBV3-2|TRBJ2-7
CASSQVDEQYF
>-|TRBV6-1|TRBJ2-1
CASSDGESSYNEQFF
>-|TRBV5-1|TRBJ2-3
CASSRRGALLTDTQYF
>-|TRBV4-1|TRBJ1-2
CASSQQGGRVNYGYTF
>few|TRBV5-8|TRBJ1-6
CASSFYASSPLHF
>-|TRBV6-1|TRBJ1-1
CASSDPGTGTPNTEAFF
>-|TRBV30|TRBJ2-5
CAWSVWGGSETQYF
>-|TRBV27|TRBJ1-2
CASSLTTGLRGYTF
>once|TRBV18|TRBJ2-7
CASSQAVTGGQGHEQYF
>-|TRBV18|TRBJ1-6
CASSLEWGSPLHF
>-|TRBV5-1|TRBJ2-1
CASSSGLAGGRYEQFF
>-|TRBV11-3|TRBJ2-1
CASSLYRGGTYNEQFF
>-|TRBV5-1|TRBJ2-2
CASSLRGGANTGELFF
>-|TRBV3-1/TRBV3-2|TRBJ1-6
CASSPPGVPVLGGNSPLHF
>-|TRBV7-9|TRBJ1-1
CASGRESEAFF
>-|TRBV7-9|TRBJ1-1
CASSFGQENEAFF
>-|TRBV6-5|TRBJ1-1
CASSYFPGDTEAFF